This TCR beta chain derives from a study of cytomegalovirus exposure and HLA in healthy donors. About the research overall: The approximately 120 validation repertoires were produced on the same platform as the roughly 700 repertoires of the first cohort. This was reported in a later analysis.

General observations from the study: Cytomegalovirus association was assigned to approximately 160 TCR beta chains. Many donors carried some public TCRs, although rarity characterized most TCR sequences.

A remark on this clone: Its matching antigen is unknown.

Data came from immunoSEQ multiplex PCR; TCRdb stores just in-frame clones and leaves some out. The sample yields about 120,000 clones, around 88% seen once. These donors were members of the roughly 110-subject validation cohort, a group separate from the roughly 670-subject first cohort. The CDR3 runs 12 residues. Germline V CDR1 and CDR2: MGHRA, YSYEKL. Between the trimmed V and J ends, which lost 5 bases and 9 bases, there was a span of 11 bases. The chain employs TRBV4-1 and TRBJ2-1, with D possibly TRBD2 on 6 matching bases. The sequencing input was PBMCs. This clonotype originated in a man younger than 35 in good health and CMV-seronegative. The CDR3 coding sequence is TGCGCCAGCAGCGTGCAGGGAGGTGAGCAGTTCTTC. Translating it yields CASSVQGGEQFF.